These T cell receptor beta chains were read from a single sample in a study of T cells in Graves' hyperthyroidism and ophthalmopathy. TCRdb processed the multiplex PCR reads anew with MiXCR; each CDR3 protein has one entry. Of 300,000 to 400,000 distinct CDR3 sequences listed, roughly an eighth are singletons. Sequenced input: blood. Receptors were obtained from a woman aged 18-29 years with Graves' hyperthyroidism. Each CDR3 is given with its conserved first and last residue. Fields, in order: V gene, D gene, J gene, clone size, CDR3 DNA, CDR3 protein. The D gene is left open where the match is weak. The listing skips clone size in some rows; elsewhere it reads once, few, many or a size class.

TRBV5-4	NA	TRBJ2-3	many	TGTGCCAGCAGCTTGGGGCCGGAGACCACAGATACGCAGTATTTT	CASSLGPETTDTQYF
TRBV20-1	NA	TRBJ1-1	many	TGCAGTGCTAGTGAGGAAACCCCTGAAGCTTTCTTT	CSASEETPEAFF
TRBV11-3	NA	TRBJ2-3	many	TGTGCCAGCACTAGCTCCAGCACAGATACGCAGTATTTT	CASTSSSTDTQYF
TRBV27	NA	TRBJ1-6	many	TGTGCCAGCAGTCCTTGGAATTCACCCCTCCACTTT	CASSPWNSPLHF
TRBV2	TRBD1	TRBJ1-6	many	TGTGCCAGCAGCCCGGGACAGGGACTCAATTCACCCCTCCACTTT	CASSPGQGLNSPLHF
TRBV5-6	TRBD1	TRBJ2-5	few	TGTGCCAGCAGCTCTCCATGGACAGGGACCCAGTACTTC	CASSSPWTGTQYF
TRBV6-1	NA	TRBJ2-7	NA	TGTGCCAGCAGAGCATCGCAGGGATCCTCCTACGAGCAGTACTTC	CASRASQGSSYEQYF
TRBV2	NA	TRBJ1-2	many	TGTGCCAGCAGCGAACAGACTTCGAACGATGGCTACACCTTC	CASSEQTSNDGYTF
TRBV2	NA	TRBJ2-2	many	TGTGCCAGCAGGGGAACAGGGACCGCGAACACCGGGGAGCTGTTTTTT	CASRGTGTANTGELFF
TRBV18	NA	TRBJ2-1	many	TGTGCCAGCTCACCACCGGCGGGGTTTGAGCAGTTCTTC	CASSPPAGFEQFF
TRBV6-1	TRBD2	TRBJ2-4	NA	TGTGCCAGCAGCCCTCCGGGACTAGCGGCCCAAAACATTCAGTACTTC	CASSPPGLAAQNIQYF
TRBV28	TRBD2	TRBJ2-5	many	TGTGCCAGCAGTTTCCAAGGGACTAGCGGGCCCCGGCGGGCCCAGTACTTC	CASSFQGTSGPRRAQYF
TRBV20-1	NA	TRBJ2-3	many	TGCAGTGCTCCCCGTCGATCCACAGATACGCAGTATTTT	CSAPRRSTDTQYF
TRBV20-1	NA	TRBJ1-1	many	TGCAGTGCTGGAGGGACGGGCCAGAACACTGAAGCTTTCTTT	CSAGGTGQNTEAFF
TRBV28	TRBD1	TRBJ2-4	many	TGTGCCAGCAAGGACAGGCTAATGGGTTTAGCCAAAAACATTCAGTACTTC	CASKDRLMGLAKNIQYF
TRBV20-1	NA	TRBJ2-7	few	TGCAGTGCTAGACCCGAGCAGGGGTTCTCCTACGAGCAGTACTTC	CSARPEQGFSYEQYF